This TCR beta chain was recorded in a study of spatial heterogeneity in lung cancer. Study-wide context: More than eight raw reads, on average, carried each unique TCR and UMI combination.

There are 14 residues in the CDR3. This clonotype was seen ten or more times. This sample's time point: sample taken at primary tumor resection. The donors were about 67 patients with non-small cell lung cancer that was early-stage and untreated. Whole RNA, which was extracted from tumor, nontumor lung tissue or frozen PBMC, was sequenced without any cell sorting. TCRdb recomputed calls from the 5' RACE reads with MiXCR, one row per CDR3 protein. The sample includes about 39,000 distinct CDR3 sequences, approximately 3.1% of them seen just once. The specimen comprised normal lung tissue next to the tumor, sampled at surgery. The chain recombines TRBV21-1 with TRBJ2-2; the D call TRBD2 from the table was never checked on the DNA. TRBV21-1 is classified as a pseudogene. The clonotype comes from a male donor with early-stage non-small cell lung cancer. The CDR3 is CASSKVEGPGELFF. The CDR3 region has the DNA TGTGCCAGCAGCAAAGTGGAGGGCCCCGGGGAGCTGTTTTTT.